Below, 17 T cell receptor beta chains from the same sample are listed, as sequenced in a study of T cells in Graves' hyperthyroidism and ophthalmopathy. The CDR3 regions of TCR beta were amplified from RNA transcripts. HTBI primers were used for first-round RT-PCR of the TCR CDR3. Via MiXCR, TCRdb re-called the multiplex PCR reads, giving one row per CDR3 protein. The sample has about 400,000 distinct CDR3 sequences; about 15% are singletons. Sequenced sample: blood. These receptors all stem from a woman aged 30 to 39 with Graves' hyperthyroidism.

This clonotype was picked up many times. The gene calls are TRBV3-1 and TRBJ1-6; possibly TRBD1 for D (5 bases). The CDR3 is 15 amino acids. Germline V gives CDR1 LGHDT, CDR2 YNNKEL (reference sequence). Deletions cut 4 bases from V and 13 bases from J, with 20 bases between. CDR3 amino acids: CASSRGTVGKEPLHF. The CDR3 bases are TGTGCCAGCAGCCGGGGGACCGTGGGCAAGGAGCCCCTCCACTTT. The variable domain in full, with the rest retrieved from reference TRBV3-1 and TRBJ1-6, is DTAVSQTPKYLVTQMGNDKSIKCEQNLGHDTMYWYKQDSKKFLKIMFSYNNKELIINETVPNRFSPKSPDKAHLNLHINSLELGDSAVYFCASSRGTVGKEPLHFGNGTRLTVT.

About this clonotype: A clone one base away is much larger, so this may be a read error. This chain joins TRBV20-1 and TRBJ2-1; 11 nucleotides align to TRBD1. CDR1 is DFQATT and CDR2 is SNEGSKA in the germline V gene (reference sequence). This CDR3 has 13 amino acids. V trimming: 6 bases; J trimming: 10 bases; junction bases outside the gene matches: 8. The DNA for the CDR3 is TGCAGTGCCACGGACAGGGGGCTAGGCGAGCAGTTCTTC. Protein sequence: CSATDRGLGEQFF.

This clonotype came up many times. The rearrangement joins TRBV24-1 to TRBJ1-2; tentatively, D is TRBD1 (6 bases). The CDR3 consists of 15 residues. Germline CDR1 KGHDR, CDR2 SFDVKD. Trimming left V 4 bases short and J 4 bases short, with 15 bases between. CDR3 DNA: TGTGCCACCAGTGACCAACAGGAGGGGGGCTATGGCTACACCTTC. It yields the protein CATSDQQEGGYGYTF.

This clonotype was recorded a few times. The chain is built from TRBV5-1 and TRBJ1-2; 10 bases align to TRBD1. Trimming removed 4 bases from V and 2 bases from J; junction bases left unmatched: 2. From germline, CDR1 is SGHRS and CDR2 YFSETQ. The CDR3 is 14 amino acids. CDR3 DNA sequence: TGCGCCAGCAGCGCGGACAGGGGGAACTATGGCTACACCTTC. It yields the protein CASSADRGNYGYTF.

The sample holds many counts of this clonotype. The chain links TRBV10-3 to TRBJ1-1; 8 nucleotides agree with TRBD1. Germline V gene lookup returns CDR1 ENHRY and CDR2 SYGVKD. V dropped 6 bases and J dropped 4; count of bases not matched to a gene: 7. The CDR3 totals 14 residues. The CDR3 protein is CAIRATGDSTEAFF. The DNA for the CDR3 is TGTGCCATCAGGGCGACAGGGGACTCCACTGAAGCTTTCTTT.

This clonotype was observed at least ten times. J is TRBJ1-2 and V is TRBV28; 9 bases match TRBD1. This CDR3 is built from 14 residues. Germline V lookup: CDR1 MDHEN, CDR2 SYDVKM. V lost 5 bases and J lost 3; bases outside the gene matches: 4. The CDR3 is CASSQQGADYGYTF. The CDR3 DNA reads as TGTGCCAGCAGTCAACAGGGGGCGGACTATGGCTACACCTTC.

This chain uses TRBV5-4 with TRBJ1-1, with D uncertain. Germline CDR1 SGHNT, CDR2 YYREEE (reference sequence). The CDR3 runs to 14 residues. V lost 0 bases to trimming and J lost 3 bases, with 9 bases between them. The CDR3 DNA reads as TGTGCCAGCAGCTTGGGAGGGTCCGACACTGAAGCTTTCTTT. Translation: CASSLGGSDTEAFF.

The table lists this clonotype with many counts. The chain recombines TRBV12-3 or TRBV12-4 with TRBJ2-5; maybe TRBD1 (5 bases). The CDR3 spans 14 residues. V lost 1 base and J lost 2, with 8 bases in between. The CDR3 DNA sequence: TGTGCCAGCAGTTTAGGAAGGGGACAAGAGACCCAGTACTTC. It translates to CASSLGRGQETQYF.

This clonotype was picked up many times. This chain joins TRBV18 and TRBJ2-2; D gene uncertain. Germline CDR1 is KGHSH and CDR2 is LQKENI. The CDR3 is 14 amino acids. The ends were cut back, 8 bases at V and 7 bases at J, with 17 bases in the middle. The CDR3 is CASATTAFSGELFF. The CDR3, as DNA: TGTGCCAGCGCAACCACTGCCTTCAGCGGGGAGCTGTTTTTT.

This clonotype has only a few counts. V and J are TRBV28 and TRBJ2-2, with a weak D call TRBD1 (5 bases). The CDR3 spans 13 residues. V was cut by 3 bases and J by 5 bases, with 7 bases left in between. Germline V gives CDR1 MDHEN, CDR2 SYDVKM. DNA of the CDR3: TGTGCCAGCAGTTTCTCAGGGACCGGGGAGCTGTTTTTT. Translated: CASSFSGTGELFF.

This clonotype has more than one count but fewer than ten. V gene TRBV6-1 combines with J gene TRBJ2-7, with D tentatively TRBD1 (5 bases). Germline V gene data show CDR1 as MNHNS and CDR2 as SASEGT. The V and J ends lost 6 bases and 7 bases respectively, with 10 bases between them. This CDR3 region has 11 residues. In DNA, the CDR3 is TGTGCCAGCAGGTGGGGCCTGGAGCAGTACTTC. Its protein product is CASRWGLEQYF.

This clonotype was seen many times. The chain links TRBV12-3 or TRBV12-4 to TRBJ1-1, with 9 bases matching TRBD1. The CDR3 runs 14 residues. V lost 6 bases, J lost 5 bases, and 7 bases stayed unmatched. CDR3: CASSRGTGWTEAFF. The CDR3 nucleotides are TGTGCCAGCAGCCGGGGGACAGGGTGGACTGAAGCTTTCTTT.

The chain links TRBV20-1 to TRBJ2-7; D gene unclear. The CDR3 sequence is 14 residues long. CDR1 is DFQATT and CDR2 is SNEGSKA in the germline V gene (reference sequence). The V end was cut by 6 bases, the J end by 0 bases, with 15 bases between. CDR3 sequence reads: CSAPPRTSSYEQYF. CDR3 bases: TGCAGTGCCCCCCCGCGGACCAGCTCCTACGAGCAGTACTTC.

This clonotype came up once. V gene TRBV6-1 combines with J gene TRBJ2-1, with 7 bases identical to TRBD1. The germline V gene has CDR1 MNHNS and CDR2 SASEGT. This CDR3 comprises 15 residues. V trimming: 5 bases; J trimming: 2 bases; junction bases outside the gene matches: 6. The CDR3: CASSLDRVAYNEQFF. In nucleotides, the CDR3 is TGTGCCAGCAGTCTCGACAGGGTAGCCTACAATGAGCAGTTCTTC.

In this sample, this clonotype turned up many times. Here the CDR3 reads CASSLSPGTSAETQYF. In DNA form, the CDR3 reads TGTGCCAGCAGCTTATCCCCTGGGACTAGTGCAGAGACCCAGTACTTC. The chain joins TRBV11-2 to TRBJ2-5, with 8 nucleotides matching TRBD2. CDR1 is SGHAT, CDR2 FQNNGV, per germline. This CDR3 comprises 16 residues. V shed 2 bases and J 4 bases; nucleotides not matched to a gene: 9.

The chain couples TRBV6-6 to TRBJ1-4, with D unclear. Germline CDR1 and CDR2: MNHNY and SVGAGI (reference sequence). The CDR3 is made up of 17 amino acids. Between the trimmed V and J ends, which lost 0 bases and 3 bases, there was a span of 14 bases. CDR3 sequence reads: CASSYSRSSGPNEKLFF. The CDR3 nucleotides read TGTGCCAGCAGTTACTCGAGGAGCTCCGGGCCTAATGAAAAACTGTTTTTT.

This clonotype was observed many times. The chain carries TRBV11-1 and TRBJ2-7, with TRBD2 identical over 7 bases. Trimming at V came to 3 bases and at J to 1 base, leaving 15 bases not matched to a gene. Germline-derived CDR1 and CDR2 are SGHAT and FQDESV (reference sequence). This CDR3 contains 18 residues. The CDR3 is CASSFFSWRESFSYEQYF. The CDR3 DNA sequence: TGTGCCAGCAGCTTTTTTTCCTGGCGGGAGAGTTTTTCCTACGAGCAGTACTTC. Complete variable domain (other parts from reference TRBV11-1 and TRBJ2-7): EAEVAQSPRYKITEKSQAVAFWCDPISGHATLYWYRQILGQGPELLVQFQDESVVDDSQLPKDRFSAERLKGVDSTLKIQPAELGDSAMYLCASSFFSWRESFSYEQYFGPGTRLTVT.